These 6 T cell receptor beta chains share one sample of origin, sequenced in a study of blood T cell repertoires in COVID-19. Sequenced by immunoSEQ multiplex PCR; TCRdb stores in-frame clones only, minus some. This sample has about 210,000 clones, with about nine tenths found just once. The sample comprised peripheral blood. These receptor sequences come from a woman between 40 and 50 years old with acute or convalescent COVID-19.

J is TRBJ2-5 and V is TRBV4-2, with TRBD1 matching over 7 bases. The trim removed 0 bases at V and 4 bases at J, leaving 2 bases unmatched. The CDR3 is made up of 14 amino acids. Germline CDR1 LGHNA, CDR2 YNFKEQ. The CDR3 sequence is CASSQDNRGETQYF. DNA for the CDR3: TGTGCCAGCAGCCAAGATAACAGGGGAGAGACCCAGTACTTC.

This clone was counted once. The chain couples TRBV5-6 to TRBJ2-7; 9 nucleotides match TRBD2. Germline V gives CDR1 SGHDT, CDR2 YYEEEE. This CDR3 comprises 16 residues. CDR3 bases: TGTGCCCGCAGCTGGGCGGGGGGGAGGCGGACTTACGAGCAGTACGTC. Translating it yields CARSWAGGRRTYEQYV.

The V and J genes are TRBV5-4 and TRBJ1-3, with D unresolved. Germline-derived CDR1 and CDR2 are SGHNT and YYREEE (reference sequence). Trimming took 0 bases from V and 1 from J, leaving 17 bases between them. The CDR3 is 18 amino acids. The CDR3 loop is CASSLGGTSPSSGNTIYF. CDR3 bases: TGTGCCAGCAGCTTGGGTGGCACCTCACCCTCTTCTGGAAACACCATATATTTT.

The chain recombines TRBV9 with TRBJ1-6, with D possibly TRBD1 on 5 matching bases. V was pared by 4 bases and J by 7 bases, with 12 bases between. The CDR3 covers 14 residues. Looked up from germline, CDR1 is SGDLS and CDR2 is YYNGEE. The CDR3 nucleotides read TGTGCCAGCAGCTCATCAGGGTCCAATTCACCCCTCCACTTT. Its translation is CASSSSGSNSPLHF.

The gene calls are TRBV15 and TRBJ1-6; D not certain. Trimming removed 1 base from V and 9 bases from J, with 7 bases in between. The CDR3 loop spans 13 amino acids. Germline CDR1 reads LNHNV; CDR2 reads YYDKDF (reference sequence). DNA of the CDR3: TGTGCCACCAGCAGAGTGTGGCCTTCACCCCTCCACTTT. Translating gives CATSRVWPSPLHF.

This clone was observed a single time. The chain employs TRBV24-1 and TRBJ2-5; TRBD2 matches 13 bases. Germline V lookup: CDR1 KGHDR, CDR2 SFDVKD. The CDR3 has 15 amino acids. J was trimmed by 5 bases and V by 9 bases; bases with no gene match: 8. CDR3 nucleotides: TGTGCCACCGGCACTAGCGGGGGGGCCGGCGAGACCCAGTACTTC. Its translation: CATGTSGGAGETQYF.